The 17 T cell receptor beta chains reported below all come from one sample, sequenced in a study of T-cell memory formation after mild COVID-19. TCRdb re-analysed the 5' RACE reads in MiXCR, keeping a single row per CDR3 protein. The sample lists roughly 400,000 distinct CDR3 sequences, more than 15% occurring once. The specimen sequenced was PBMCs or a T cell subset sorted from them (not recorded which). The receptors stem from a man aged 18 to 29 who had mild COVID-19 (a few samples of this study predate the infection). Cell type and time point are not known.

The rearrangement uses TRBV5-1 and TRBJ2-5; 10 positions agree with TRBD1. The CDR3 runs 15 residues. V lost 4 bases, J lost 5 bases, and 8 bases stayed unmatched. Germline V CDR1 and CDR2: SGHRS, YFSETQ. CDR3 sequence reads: CASSQTGGAGETQYF. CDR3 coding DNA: TGCGCCAGCAGCCAGACAGGGGGCGCGGGGGAGACCCAGTACTTC.

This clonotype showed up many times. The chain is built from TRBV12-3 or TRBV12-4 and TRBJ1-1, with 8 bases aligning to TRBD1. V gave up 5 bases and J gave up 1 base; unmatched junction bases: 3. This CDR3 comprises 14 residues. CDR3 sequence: CASSPTGENTEAFF. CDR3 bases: TGTGCCAGCAGTCCGACAGGGGAGAACACTGAAGCTTTCTTT.

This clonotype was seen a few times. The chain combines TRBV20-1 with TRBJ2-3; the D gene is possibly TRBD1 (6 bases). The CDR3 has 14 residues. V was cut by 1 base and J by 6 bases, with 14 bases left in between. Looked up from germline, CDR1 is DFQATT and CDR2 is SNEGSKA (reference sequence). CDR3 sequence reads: CSARVFAGADTQYF. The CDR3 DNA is TGCAGTGCTAGAGTGTTTGCAGGGGCGGATACGCAGTATTTT.

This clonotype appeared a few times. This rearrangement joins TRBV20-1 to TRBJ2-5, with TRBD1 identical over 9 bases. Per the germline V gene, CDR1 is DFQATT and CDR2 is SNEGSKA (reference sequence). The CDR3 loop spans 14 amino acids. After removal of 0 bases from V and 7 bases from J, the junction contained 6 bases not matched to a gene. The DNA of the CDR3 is TGCAGTGCTAGAGATGTCCCGGGACAGGGGACCCAGTACTTC. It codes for CSARDVPGQGTQYF.

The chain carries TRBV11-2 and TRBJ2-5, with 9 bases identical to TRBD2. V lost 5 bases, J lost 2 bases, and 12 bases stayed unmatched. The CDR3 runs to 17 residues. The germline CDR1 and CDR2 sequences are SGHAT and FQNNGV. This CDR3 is CASSPPIAGETQETQYF. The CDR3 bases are TGTGCCAGCAGCCCCCCCATAGCGGGGGAGACACAAGAGACCCAGTACTTC.

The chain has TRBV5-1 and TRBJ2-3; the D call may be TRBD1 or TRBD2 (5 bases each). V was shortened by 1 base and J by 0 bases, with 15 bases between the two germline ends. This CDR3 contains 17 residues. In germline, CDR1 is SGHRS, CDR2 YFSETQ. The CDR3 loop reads CASSLRGDLASTDTQYF. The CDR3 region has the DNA TGCGCCAGCAGCTTGAGAGGGGACCTCGCTAGCACAGATACGCAGTATTTT.

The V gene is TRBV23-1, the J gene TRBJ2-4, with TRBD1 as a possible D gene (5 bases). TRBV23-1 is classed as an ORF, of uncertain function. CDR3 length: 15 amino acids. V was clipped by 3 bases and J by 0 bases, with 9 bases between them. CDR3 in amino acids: CASSHLTVAKNIQYF. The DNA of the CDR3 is TGCGCCAGCAGTCATTTGACAGTAGCCAAAAACATTCAGTACTTC.

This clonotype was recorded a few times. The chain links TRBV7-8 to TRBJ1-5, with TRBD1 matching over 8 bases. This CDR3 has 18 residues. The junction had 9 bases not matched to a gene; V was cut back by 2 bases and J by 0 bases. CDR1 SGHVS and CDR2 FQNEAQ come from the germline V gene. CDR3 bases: TGTGCCAGCAGCTTATCCCGGACAGGGCGGTCTAGCAATCAGCCCCAGCATTTT. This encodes CASSLSRTGRSSNQPQHF. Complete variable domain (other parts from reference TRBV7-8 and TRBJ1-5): GAGVSQSPRYKVAKRGQDVALRCDPISGHVSLFWYQQALGQGPEFLTYFQNEAQLDKSGLPSDRFFAERPEGSVSTLKIQRTQQEDSAVYLCASSLSRTGRSSNQPQHFGDGTRLSIL.

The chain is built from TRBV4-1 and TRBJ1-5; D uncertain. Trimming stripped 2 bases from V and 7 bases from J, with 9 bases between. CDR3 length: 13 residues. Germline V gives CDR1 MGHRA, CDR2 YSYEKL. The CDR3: CASSQLGGQPQHF. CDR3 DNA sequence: TGCGCCAGCAGCCAACTGGGTGGCCAGCCCCAGCATTTT.

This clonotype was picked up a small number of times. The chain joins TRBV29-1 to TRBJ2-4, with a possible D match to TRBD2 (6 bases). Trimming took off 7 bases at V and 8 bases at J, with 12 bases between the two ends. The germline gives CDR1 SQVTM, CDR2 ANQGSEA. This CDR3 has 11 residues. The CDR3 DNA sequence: TGCAGCGCTCGGACGGGGGACATTCAGTACTTC. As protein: CSARTGDIQYF.

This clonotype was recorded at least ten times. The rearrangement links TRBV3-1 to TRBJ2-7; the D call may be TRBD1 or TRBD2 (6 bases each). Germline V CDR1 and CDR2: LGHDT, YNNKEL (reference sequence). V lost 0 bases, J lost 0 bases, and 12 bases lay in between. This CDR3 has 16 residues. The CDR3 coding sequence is TGTGCCAGCAGCCAAGATGAAGGGGGGTGCTCCTACGAGCAGTACGTC. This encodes CASSQDEGGCSYEQYV.

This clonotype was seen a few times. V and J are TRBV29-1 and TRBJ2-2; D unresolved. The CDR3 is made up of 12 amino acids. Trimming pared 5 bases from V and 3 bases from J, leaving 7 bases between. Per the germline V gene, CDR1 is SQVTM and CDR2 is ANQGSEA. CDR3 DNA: TGCAGCGTTAAGGGTTACACCGGGGAGCTGTTTTTT. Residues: CSVKGYTGELFF.

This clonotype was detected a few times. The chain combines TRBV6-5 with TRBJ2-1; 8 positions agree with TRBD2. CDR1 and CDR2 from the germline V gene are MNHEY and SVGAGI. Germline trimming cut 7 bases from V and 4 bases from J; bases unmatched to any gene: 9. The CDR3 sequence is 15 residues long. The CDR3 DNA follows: TGTGCCAGCACGGGAGGGGCAGGGGTTTACAATGAGCAGTTCTTC. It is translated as CASTGGAGVYNEQFF.

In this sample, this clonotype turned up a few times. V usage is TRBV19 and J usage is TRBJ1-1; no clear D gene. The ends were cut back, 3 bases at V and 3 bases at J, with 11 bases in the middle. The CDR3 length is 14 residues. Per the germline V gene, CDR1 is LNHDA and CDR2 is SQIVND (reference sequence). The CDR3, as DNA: TGTGCCAGTAGTATCCCGGGTTGGGACACTGAAGCTTTCTTT. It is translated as CASSIPGWDTEAFF.

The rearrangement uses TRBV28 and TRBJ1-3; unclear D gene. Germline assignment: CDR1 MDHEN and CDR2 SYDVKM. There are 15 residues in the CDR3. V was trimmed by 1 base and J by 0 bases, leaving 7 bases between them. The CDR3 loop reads CASSLSRFSGNTIYF. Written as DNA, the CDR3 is TGTGCCAGCAGTTTATCCAGGTTCTCTGGAAACACCATATATTTT. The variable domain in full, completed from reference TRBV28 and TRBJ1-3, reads DVKVTQSSRYLVKRTGEKVFLECVQDMDHENMFWYRQDPGLGLRLIYFSYDVKMKEKGDIPEGYSVSREKKERFSLILESASTNQTSMYLCASSLSRFSGNTIYFGEGSWLTVV.

The CDR3 protein is CSALEEGLNSPLHF. CDR3 bases: TGCAGTGCCCTAGAGGAGGGATTAAATTCACCCCTCCACTTT. V gene TRBV20-1 combines with J gene TRBJ1-6; no clear D. Germline loops: CDR1 DFQATT, CDR2 SNEGSKA (reference sequence). V shed 6 bases and J shed 7 bases, with 16 bases lying between them. CDR3 length: 14 amino acids.

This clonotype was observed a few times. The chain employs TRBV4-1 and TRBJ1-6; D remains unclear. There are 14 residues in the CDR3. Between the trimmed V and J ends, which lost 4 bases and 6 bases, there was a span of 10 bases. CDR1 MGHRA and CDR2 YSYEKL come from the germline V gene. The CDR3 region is CASSLRRSNSPLHF. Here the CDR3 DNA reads TGCGCCAGCAGCCTCAGGAGGAGTAATTCACCCCTCCACTTT.